This TCR beta chain is drawn from a study of blood T cell repertoires in COVID-19. Study-level information: Sites across the United States, Italy and Spain contributed samples from acute and convalescent COVID-19.

Germline V gene lookup returns CDR1 WNHNN and CDR2 SYGVQD (reference sequence). V was shortened by 0 bases and J by 8 bases, with 7 bases between the two germline ends. The CDR3 length is 13 residues. Recruited during active infection, patients (from Seattle) were subsequently followed longitudinally. Sequencing was performed with immunoSEQ multiplex PCR; in TCRdb, only in-frame clones are kept and a portion is missing. Here the sample spans fewer than 150,000 clones, more than 70% being singletons. The TCR originated in a woman in her fifties or sixties with COVID-19, enrolled during active disease. V and J are TRBV10-1 and TRBJ1-4; TRBD1 is a possible D gene (5 bases). The sample comprised peripheral blood. DNA of the CDR3: TGCGCCAGCAGTGAGTCGAACAGGGAAAAACTGTTTTTT. This gives the protein CASSESNREKLFF.